This T cell receptor beta chain was recorded in a study of blood T cell repertoires in COVID-19. Whole-study context: Both acute and convalescent COVID-19 samples were obtained from the United States, Italy and Spain. T cells, B-cell-depleted T cells, or PBMCs supplied cDNA or gDNA.

In the source study's methods: Amplification with reference gene primers provided the estimates of nucleated cell counts. Libraries were prepared by immunoSEQ multiplex PCR; TCRdb keeps only in-frame clonotypes and omits some of them. V and J calls and clone size are given by that table; D and trimming were obtained from the DNA. Of approximately 210,000 clones in the sample, 70% to 90% are singletons; the top ten hold approximately 4.5%. About this clone: At the DNA level, this CDR3 is encoded by other sequences in the same sample as well.

The CDR3 runs 14 residues. V lost 4 bases and J lost 0, with 9 bases in between. CDR1 is SGHRS, CDR2 YFSETQ, per germline. This chain joins TRBV5-1 and TRBJ2-3; D is unresolved. Sequenced: peripheral blood. This receptor was identified in a human donor in a cohort sampled during active COVID-19. This CDR3 is CASSLESSTDTQYF. CDR3 in DNA: TGCGCCAGCAGCCTCGAGTCTAGCACAGATACGCAGTATTTT.